This T cell receptor (beta chain) was found in a study of blood T cells in healthy people across ages. Whole-study findings and limits: Changes seen in expanded clonotypes were possibly confounded by donor CMV status left unknown.

V was cut by 0 bases and J by 11 bases, with 17 bases left in between. Per the germline V gene, CDR1 is SGHRS and CDR2 is YFSETQ. The CDR3 is 14 residues long. A note on this clonotype: Its specificity is unknown.

Combining a sample-barcoded 5' primer with a J-beta primer mix, a second PCR ran for about 6 to 11 cycles. TCRdb reprocessed the 5' RACE reads with MiXCR, giving one entry per CDR3 protein. Of about 650,000 distinct CDR3 sequences detected, over 40% appear once; the ten largest clones hold roughly 14%. Sequencing used blood. This receptor was identified in a woman of 80 years or more in good health. The chain links TRBV5-1 to TRBJ2-5; a possible D gene is TRBD1 (6 bases). The CDR3 loop reads CASSLVRGHSEQYF. The CDR3, as DNA: TGCGCCAGCAGCTTGGTTCGGGGACACAGTGAGCAGTACTTC.